The 7 T cell receptor beta chains in this list originate from one sample, sequenced in a study of T cell responses to AZD1222 COVID-19 vaccine (dated by TCRdb to the early 2020s). Libraries were prepared through the immunoSEQ multiplex PCR assay. This immuneACCESS table, as held by TCRdb, lists in-frame sequences with V and J called but not all clones. Of the missing ones, under half trace to an unresolved V gene in checked studies; the others have no known cause. For this sample there are 100,000 to 150,000 clones; around 90% appear just once. 6.3% of the sample is in the top ten clones. Per the publication, the time point label means: baseline before first vaccination. This specimen consisted of peripheral blood, obtained on day 0 of AZD1222 vaccination. These receptor sequences come from an adult in good health.

This clone was detected only a few times. This rearrangement joins TRBV30 to TRBJ2-1; no firm D call. CDR1 is GTSNPN, CDR2 SVGIG, per germline (reference sequence). The CDR3 extends over 14 amino acids. Trimming shortened V by 0 bases and J by 4 bases, and 10 bases separated the two germline ends. In DNA form, the CDR3 reads TGTGCCTGGAGTGTACGGGTTAGGTACAATGAGCAGTTCTTC. It encodes CAWSVRVRYNEQFF.

V usage is TRBV4-1 and J usage is TRBJ1-2; no clear D gene. With 0 bases removed from V and 7 bases from J, the gap between germline ends came to 6 bases. This CDR3 is 12 amino acids long. In germline, CDR1 is MGHRA, CDR2 YSYEKL. CDR3: CASSQDLGGYTF. The CDR3 nucleotides are TGCGCCAGCAGCCAAGATTTGGGTGGCTACACCTTC.

CDR3 protein: CASSLVLTGRYTNSPLHF. The CDR3, as DNA: TGTGCCAGCAGCTTAGTCCTGACAGGGAGGTACACTAATTCACCCCTCCACTTT. The chain links TRBV7-9 to TRBJ1-6, with 7 bases lining up with TRBD1. Germline V lookup: CDR1 SEHNR, CDR2 FQNEAQ (reference sequence). The CDR3 spans 18 residues. Trimming at V came to 1 base and at J to 6 bases, leaving 12 bases not matched to a gene.

This clone was observed once. This rearrangement joins TRBV28 to TRBJ2-2; D call uncertain. From germline, CDR1 is MDHEN and CDR2 SYDVKM. The CDR3 totals 14 residues. Trimming took off 1 base at V and 4 bases at J, with 7 bases between the two ends. The CDR3 reads CASSLSGSTGELFF. In DNA, the CDR3 is TGTGCCAGCAGTTTATCGGGTAGCACCGGGGAGCTGTTTTTT.

The rearrangement joins TRBV27 to TRBJ2-2, with D perhaps matching TRBD2 (6 bases). The germline V gene encodes CDR1 MNHEY and CDR2 SMNVEV (reference sequence). CDR3 size: 15 residues. Trimming cost V 3 bases and J 4 bases, with 12 bases left between them. CDR3 nucleotide sequence: TGTGCCAGCAGTTTGACTAGAGTTAGCACCGGGGAGCTGTTTTTT. Translating it yields CASSLTRVSTGELFF.

The genes are TRBV30 and TRBJ1-2; the D is unclear. CDR1 GTSNPN and CDR2 SVGIG come from the germline V gene (reference sequence). V shed 0 bases and J shed 8 bases, with 13 bases lying between them. This CDR3 is 13 amino acids long. This chain's CDR3 is CAWSVVPGGGYTF. As DNA, the CDR3 is TGTGCCTGGAGTGTTGTACCGGGAGGCGGCTACACCTTC.

The J gene is TRBJ1-1, the V gene TRBV5-4; D is perhaps TRBD1 (6 bases). The CDR3 runs to 14 residues. V gave up 4 bases and J gave up 8 bases, with 18 bases separating them. CDR1 SGHNT and CDR2 YYREEE come from the germline V gene (reference sequence). DNA for the CDR3: TGTGCCAGCAGCACCCCGGTCGGGGGCCGAGAAGCTTTCTTT. This encodes CASSTPVGGREAFF.